This T cell receptor (beta chain) was documented in a study of cytomegalovirus exposure and HLA in healthy donors. General observations from the study: Within an earlier analysis, most TCR beta V segments proved productive either about 87% or about 30% of the time. Among the CMV-associated chains, a few were confirmed in vitro as specific for CMV antigens. Links to common viral pathogens appeared, in a later analysis, for several of the most significant clusters.

This clone was seen more than once but under ten times. Its antigen is unknown. In the PCR, 60 Vbeta and 13 Jbeta primers were used. The method was immunoSEQ multiplex PCR; TCRdb's version includes in-frame clones alone and lacks a portion of them. Of about 180,000 clones detected, around 76% appear once; the ten largest clones hold roughly 2.5%. Between the trimmed V and J ends, which lost 8 bases and 4 bases, there was a span of 15 bases. Germline CDR1 reads GTSNPN; CDR2 reads SVGIG (reference sequence). The CDR3 extends over 13 amino acids. The specimen sequenced was PBMCs. This TCR was recovered from a woman in her 30s in good health and CMV-seropositive. The chain has TRBV30 and TRBJ1-5, with D tentatively TRBD1 (5 bases). CDR3 bases: TGTGCCATAGGGAGGGGAGGGAATCAGCCCCAGCATTTT. Translation: CAIGRGGNQPQHF.